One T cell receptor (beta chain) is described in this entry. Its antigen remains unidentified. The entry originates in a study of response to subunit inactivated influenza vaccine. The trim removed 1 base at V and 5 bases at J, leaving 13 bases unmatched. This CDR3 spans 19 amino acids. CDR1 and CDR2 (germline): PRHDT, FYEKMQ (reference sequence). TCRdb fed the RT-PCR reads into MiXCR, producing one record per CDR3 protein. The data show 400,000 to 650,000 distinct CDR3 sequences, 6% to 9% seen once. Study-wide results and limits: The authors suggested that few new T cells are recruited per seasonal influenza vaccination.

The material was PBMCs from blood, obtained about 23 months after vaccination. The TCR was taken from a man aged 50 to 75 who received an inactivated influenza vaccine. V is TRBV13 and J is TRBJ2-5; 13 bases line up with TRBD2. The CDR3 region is CASSLEGQFGTSGVETQYF. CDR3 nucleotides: TGTGCCAGCAGCTTAGAGGGTCAATTTGGGACTAGCGGGGTGGAGACCCAGTACTTC.